The entry that follows covers one T cell receptor beta chain sequence. This clone was counted only a few times. There is no known antigen for this receptor. No base quality information exists; no much larger clone differs at one position. The data were obtained in a study of cytomegalovirus exposure and HLA in healthy donors (dated 2017 in TCRdb). Some background on the complete study: An earlier analysis of some 620 of the donors reported 250 to 350 Gb of sequence data and some 110 million unique TCR beta sequences obtained from around 180 million T cells. Alongside the repertoire data, information on donor age, sex, ethnicity and CMV serostatus was compiled. An early release that covered fewer than 750 HLA-typed donors contained approximately 290 gigabases of sequencing data and about 93 million unique TCR sequences. The study combined high-throughput TCR immunosequencing, statistical association of individual TCRs with disease status, and machine learning to predict cytomegalovirus infection status. Every discovery cohort repertoire had been produced on one sequencing platform. Genome-wide SNP genotypes for about 60% of the roughly 700 donors were used in a later genetic analysis, which treated that subset as a discovery cohort. Several DR-DQ haplotypes were treated as single units for association and clustering because of strong linkage in the cohort. In addition to the first cohort of hundreds of subjects, a separate validation cohort of 130 or so different subjects was used. The aim of the study was to test whether cataloging public T cell receptors could identify signatures of past pathogen exposure. Using immunosequencing, the study profiled T cell repertoires from 666 subjects and related those repertoires to cytomegalovirus serostatus. Rather than using new phenotypic data, the later analysis identified candidate immune exposures from TCR beta sequences and from how often those sequences occurred across donors. Of the 350 to 450 genotyped donors, less than 85% were placed in the genetic ancestry cluster associated with self-reported Caucasian donors. Class I and class II HLA loci were covered by the typing at four-digit resolution. The number of typed donors differed by locus: about 620-630 for A, B, C, DRB1 and DQB1; approximately 540 for DQA1; some 590 for DPA1; and around 470 for DPB1. To study patterns of TCR occurrence, a later analysis re-analyzed previously published TCR beta repertoires from 600 to 750 donors and added high-resolution HLA genotyping. An earlier analysis of some 600 of the donors applied high-throughput TCR beta sequencing to assess whether each TCR beta V gene segment acted as functional or pseudogenic. On average, approximately 250,000 unique TCR beta nucleotide sequences were sequenced per donor among a few hundred genotyped donors of the cohort, with approximately 18% of those sequences being non-productive.

Including the terminal cysteine and phenylalanine, the CDR3 comprises 16 residues. Only the CDR3 region is kept as DNA, spanning 48 bases read in frame from base 1. V and J are truncated by 5 bases and 4 bases respectively, leaving an intervening sequence of 17 bases. CDR1 and CDR2, per the germline V gene, are SGHNT and YENEEA. The study at large found these results: In a later genetic analysis, a missense DCLRE1C variant was associated with V-gene and J-gene trimming of TCR beta chains, and the association was replicated in an independent cohort. Compared with equally common non-associated chains, HLA-associated TCR beta chains in a later analysis were more clonally expanded and had lower generation probabilities. A further reported finding was that TCR beta sequences accurately predicted the HLA-A and HLA-B alleles for most subjects in the first cohort. Correlated functional status among segregating V segments might reflect linkage disequilibrium, but an unknown experimental factor could not be ruled out. When HLA alleles, especially DR and DQ, strongly co-occurred, attributing TCR associations to individual alleles was difficult. A total of 150 to 200 TCR beta chains were listed by the study as associated with cytomegalovirus. According to a later analysis, TCR association rates differed among HLA loci, with DRB1 alleles showing the most associated TCRs and HLA-C alleles showing the fewest. Cytomegalovirus status was reported to be diagnosed by the classifier with high specificity and sensitivity in both the original and validation cohorts. While some public TCRs were present in many individuals, most TCR sequences turned up only very rarely across donors. An earlier analysis of approximately 500 of the donors showed that most TCR beta V segments appeared in productive rearrangements either about 87% or about 30% of the time, which broadly matched IMGT annotations. It was suggested by the authors that the approach could potentially be generalized to other disease states and immunological phenotypes. A later analysis associated some 17,000 TCR beta sequences with specific HLA alleles at a false discovery rate of 0.05. In a later genetic analysis, fewer N-insertions in productive TCRs were reported among donors in an Asian-associated ancestry cluster than the approximately 710-donor mean. In this cohort, only TCR beta chains were sequenced, and detectable features were limited by the absence of alpha or paired-chain data. A group of highly shared sequence variants was considered likely to be a technical artifact of the sequencing pipeline. Three of the identified cytomegalovirus-associated TCR beta chains were confirmed in vitro to be specific for cytomegalovirus antigens. Because some donors lacked HLA typing at each locus, the association tests relied only on the typed subset. The only immune exposure information available for the cohort was CMV serostatus. Several of the top co-occurrence clusters appeared to be linked to parvovirus B19, influenza, CMV and Epstein-Barr virus, according to a later analysis. In a later analysis, most CMV-associated TCR beta chains were found to appear HLA-restricted, with HLA associations seemingly driven largely by CMV exposure. Because the 87-base-pair reads could not distinguish some IMGT-functional V segments, including TRBV6-2 and TRBV6-3, those segments were excluded. Because counts were too low, more than 15 rarely observed V segments, including chromosome 9 orphons, were left out of the earlier analysis of 587 of the donors. Sequencing depth was assumed to be roughly uniform across donors in the presence/absence analyses, though that assumption may not hold.

Libraries were constructed by the immunoSEQ multiplex PCR assay. For the multiplex PCR, a mixture combining 60 forward primers for TCR Vbeta segments and 13 reverse primers for TCR Jbeta segments was used. A multiplex PCR assay on genomic DNA amplified the CDR3 region of rearranged TCR beta genes. Amplified TCR beta libraries were sequenced as 87-base-pair reads on the Illumina HiSeq System. The original pipeline was this. A later analysis tallied around 87 million unique TCR beta chains across the 650 to 750 repertoires, and approximately 12 million of those chains were shared by two or more donors. Raw reads were error-corrected and collapsed into unique sequences by a nearest-neighbor algorithm in which closely related sequences were merged to remove PCR and sequencing errors. CDR3 sequences were aligned to IMGT reference sequences to assign V, D and J gene segments. For a sequence to be retained, a match of at least six nucleotides to both a V gene segment and a J gene segment was required. A rearrangement counted as productive if the CDR3 had no stop codons and remained in frame with V and J, and every other rearrangement counted as non-productive. CDR3 was defined according to IMGT convention as the region running from the second conserved V-encoded cysteine to the conserved J-encoded phenylalanine. The earlier analysis of about 610 of the donors excluded sequences that lacked an unambiguous match to a single V gene segment. An earlier analysis of 587 of the donors called V segments functional above 56.7% productive rearrangements and segregating when the between-donor standard deviation exceeded 5%. To diagnose cytomegalovirus status from the catalog of TCR beta chain sequences, a statistical classification framework was built. In a later analysis, V and J genes were assigned by comparing TCR nucleotide sequences against IMGT/GENE-DB human TR gene sequences. The TCRdist pipeline was used in a later analysis to assign CDR3 sequences and most-parsimonious VDJ recombination scenarios. In a later analysis, each TCR beta chain was defined by its CDR3 amino acid sequence together with its V-gene family, and reads without a unique V-gene family were excluded. A later analysis removed roughly 590 highly shared, low-generation-probability nucleotide sequences to deal with suspected cross-contamination and a sequencing artifact. A later analysis calculated a clonal expansion index for each public chain from normalized within-repertoire ranks of inferred template counts. In a later analysis, generation probabilities were computed using a VDJ recombination model fitted to out-of-frame rearrangements, and the results were checked against IGoR. A later analysis scored TCR-TCR, TCR-HLA and TCR-CMV co-occurrence with hypergeometric tests, applying a repertoire-size bias correction to TCR pairs. A later analysis estimated false discovery rates by permuting HLA or CMV assignments 20 times. In a later analysis, co-occurring TCRs were grouped using DBSCAN, and TCRdist sequence similarity was added for clustering within HLA-allele-positive subsets. For co-occurrence clustering, repertoires with fewer than 30,000 or more than 120,000 public chains were excluded, along with roughly 5 repertoires with anomalous nucleotide sharing. TCRdb mirrors the immuneACCESS table, restricted to in-frame sequences. Some clones are absent from its copies; in checked studies, under half trace to an unresolved V gene, and the reason for the others is unknown. Clone size and V and J calls were adopted from that table, with D and trimming inferred from the DNA. This sample has approximately 150,000 clones in its table, and roughly 77% of those were observed once. Clones ranked in the top ten supply 3% to 4.5% of the sample.

The cohort comprised some 700 healthy bone marrow donors. At the time of sampling, every cohort member was nominally healthy, though immune exposures that went unrecorded were likely present. The donor tested CMV seropositive, placing the donor among the 290 or so seropositive members of the cohort. A peripheral blood sample was provided by each donor, and peripheral blood mononuclear cells were used for TCR beta sequencing. The Qiagen DNeasy Blood Extraction Kit was used to extract genomic DNA from the blood cell samples. The chain links TRBV11-3 with TRBJ2-2, with a weak D call of TRBD2 (6 bases match). The material sequenced was PBMCs. The receptor comes from a man aged 25-45 years in good health and CMV-seropositive. The CDR3: CASSPIDGGGTGELFF. The nucleotide sequence reads as follows: TGTGCCAGCAGCCCAATCGACGGGGGAGGCACCGGGGAGCTGTTTTTT.